This TCR beta chain emerged from a study of T cells in Graves' hyperthyroidism and ophthalmopathy. It was uncontrolled infection, other autoimmune disease, pregnancy or lactation that excluded patients. V lost 6 bases and J lost 3; bases outside the gene matches: 13. The CDR3 has 19 amino acids. The germline CDR1 and CDR2 sequences are SEHNR and FQNEAQ (reference sequence). The study's findings and limits: A 13 V-J model separated ophthalmopathy from stable hyperthyroidism.

RNA transcripts were the template for amplifying TCR beta CDR3 regions. The TCR CDR3 was amplified in a first-round RT-PCR using the HTBI primer set. Each CDR3 protein gets one entry after TCRdb re-called the multiplex PCR reads with MiXCR. The sample has 450,000 to 700,000 distinct CDR3 sequences, more than 45% seen once. Points on this clonotype: Its matching antigen is unknown.

The sequence derives from an adult woman with Graves' disease, either hyperthyroidism or ophthalmopathy (not recorded which). The V and J genes are TRBV7-9 and TRBJ1-6, with 11 bases lining up with TRBD1. The sample consisted of peripheral blood or thyroid tissue (not recorded which). CDR3 amino acids: CASSLGSTGTGGYNSPLHF. CDR3 DNA: TGTGCCAGCAGTTTGGGATCCACAGGGACAGGGGGCTATAATTCACCCCTCCACTTT. Full variable domain (rest looked up from reference TRBV7-9 and TRBJ1-6): DTGVSQNPRHKITKRGQNVTFRCDPISEHNRLYWYRQTLGQGPEFLTYFQNEAQLEKSRLLSDRFSAERPKGSFSTLEIQRTEQGDSAMYLCASSLGSTGTGGYNSPLHFGNGTRLTVT.